The T cell receptor (beta chain) described here comes from a study of T cell changes during pregnancy in multiple sclerosis. CDR1 is SGDLS, CDR2 YYNGEE, per germline. The V end was cut by 2 bases, the J end by 10 bases, with 10 bases between. The CDR3 is 12 residues long. TCRdb keeps only in-frame clones here, not all; method: immunoSEQ multiplex PCR. The sample holds approximately 89,000 clones; over 90% are singletons and the top ten take about 0.8%. This clone was counted between two and nine times. The TCR was taken from a female donor with multiple sclerosis, enrolled in a pregnancy study. The chain combines TRBV9 with TRBJ2-1; D may be TRBD2 (5 bases). This specimen was peripheral blood, taken in the third trimester of pregnancy. As DNA, the CDR3 is TGTGCCAGCAGCGTGGAGGATTTCGAGCAGTTCTTC. Translating it yields CASSVEDFEQFF.